Following are 20 T cell receptor beta chains from one sample sequenced in a study of OX40 agonist ivuxolimab in advanced cancers. Assay used: immunoSEQ multiplex PCR; TCRdb lists only in-frame clones, some missing. The sample has 55,000 to 65,000 clones, over 70% seen once. Material: CD4+ or CD8+ T cells sorted from blood, obtained in a trial of the OX40 agonist ivuxolimab. Receptors were obtained from an adult with an advanced solid tumor such as melanoma, head and neck, liver or kidney cancer.

V gene TRBV12-5 combines with J gene TRBJ2-5; possibly TRBD2 for D (6 bases). Germline CDR1 LGHNT, CDR2 FRNRAP. This CDR3 contains 14 residues. V lost 7 bases to trimming and J lost 4 bases, with 16 bases between them. CDR3 region: CASATGDGLETQYF. The CDR3 bases are TGTGCTAGTGCCACGGGAGACGGTCTAGAGACCCAGTACTTC.

The CDR3 sequence is CASSLPGQGYTSNEKLFF. The CDR3 coding sequence is TGTGCCAGCAGCCTCCCGGGACAGGGATACACAAGTAATGAAAAACTGTTTTTT. The chain recombines TRBV28 with TRBJ1-4; the match to TRBD1 covers 9 bases. This CDR3 has 18 residues. After removal of 6 bases from V and 4 bases from J, the junction contained 15 bases not matched to a gene. In germline, CDR1 is MDHEN, CDR2 SYDVKM. Full variable domain (remainder filled in from reference TRBV28 and TRBJ1-4): DVKVTQSSRYLVKRTGEKVFLECVQDMDHENMFWYRQDPGLGLRLIYFSYDVKMKEKGDIPEGYSVSREKKERFSLILESASTNQTSMYLCASSLPGQGYTSNEKLFFGSGTQLSVL.

This chain connects TRBV6-5 to TRBJ2-7, with TRBD2 matching 9 bases. There are 15 residues in the CDR3. Per germline, CDR1 MNHEY and CDR2 SVGAGI. J gave up 1 base and V 0 bases, and 1 base lay outside the gene matches. The CDR3 region has the DNA TGTGCCAGCAGTTACTCGGGACTAGCTTCCTACGAGCAGTACTTC. Protein sequence: CASSYSGLASYEQYF.

This chain uses TRBV19 with TRBJ1-4; D is unresolved. Trimming took off 3 bases at V and 3 bases at J, with 11 bases between the two ends. Germline V gene sequence: CDR1 LNHDA, CDR2 SQIVND (reference sequence). CDR3 size: 15 residues. The CDR3 DNA reads TGTGCCAGTAGTATCATGGGAGCCTCTAATGAAAAACTGTTTTTT. Protein product: CASSIMGASNEKLFF.

The chain joins TRBV19 to TRBJ2-1; 11 nucleotides align to TRBD2. Looked up from germline, CDR1 is LNHDA and CDR2 is SQIVND (reference sequence). CDR3 length: 18 amino acids. Germline trimming cut 5 bases from V and 8 bases from J; bases unmatched to any gene: 17. The CDR3 sequence is CASSSPPGTSGHGDEQFF. Written as DNA, the CDR3 is TGTGCCAGTAGTTCTCCCCCCGGGACTAGCGGTCACGGGGATGAGCAGTTCTTC.

V and J are TRBV5-4 and TRBJ1-1; D is undetermined. V was shortened by 0 bases and J by 2 bases, with 5 bases between the two germline ends. The CDR3 has 13 residues. In germline, CDR1 is SGHNT, CDR2 YYREEE (reference sequence). CDR3 amino acids: CASSLDPNTEAFF. The CDR3 DNA reads as TGTGCCAGCAGCTTGGACCCTAACACTGAAGCTTTCTTT.

The chain carries TRBV6-1 and TRBJ2-1; D remains ambiguous. This CDR3 region has 13 residues. V was pared by 7 bases and J by 1 base, with 8 bases between. Per germline, CDR1 MNHNS and CDR2 SASEGT. The DNA for the CDR3 is TGTGCCAGCACAGGTCAATCCTACAATGAGCAGTTCTTC. Translation gives CASTGQSYNEQFF.

The rearrangement joins TRBV9 to TRBJ2-1; D gene ambiguous. Deletions cut 4 bases from V and 5 bases from J, with 10 bases between. In germline, CDR1 is SGDLS, CDR2 YYNGEE. This CDR3 region has 13 residues. The CDR3: CASSSDVDNEQFF. The CDR3 region has the DNA TGTGCCAGCAGCTCGGACGTTGACAATGAGCAGTTCTTC.

This clone was seen more than once but under ten times. V gene TRBV7-9 combines with J gene TRBJ2-7, with D perhaps matching TRBD1 (5 bases). The length of the CDR3 is 14 residues. Trimming took 2 bases from V and 7 from J, leaving 15 bases between them. CDR1 SEHNR and CDR2 FQNEAQ come from the germline V gene (reference sequence). CDR3 bases: TGTGCCAGCAGCTTACTAACAGGAAAAGAGGAGCAGTACTTC. Protein sequence: CASSLLTGKEEQYF.

The chain joins TRBV6-5 to TRBJ2-7; possible D gene TRBD2, 6 bases. V lost 5 bases and J lost 7, with 15 bases in between. Germline assignment: CDR1 MNHEY and CDR2 SVGAGI. The CDR3 consists of 13 residues. The CDR3 region is CASSVPGLREQYF. The CDR3, as DNA: TGTGCCAGCAGTGTTCCGGGACTTAGGGAGCAGTACTTC.

V and J are TRBV29-1 and TRBJ2-7, with 15 positions matching TRBD2. CDR3 length: 14 amino acids. Germline V gene data show CDR1 as SQVTM and CDR2 as ANQGSEA. Germline trimming cut 7 bases from V and 7 bases from J; bases unmatched to any gene: 8. The CDR3 DNA sequence: TGCAGCGCCACAGGACTAGCGGGAGGGGAAGAGCAGTACTTC. It codes for CSATGLAGGEEQYF.

The chain is built from TRBV7-3 and TRBJ1-1, with TRBD1 as a possible D gene (5 bases). The CDR3 contains 13 residues. Trimming took off 2 bases at V and 4 bases at J, with 8 bases between the two ends. The germline CDR1 and CDR2 sequences are SGHTA and FQGTGA. As DNA, the CDR3 is TGTGCCAGCAGCTTATACCAGGGCACTGAAGCTTTCTTT. Protein sequence: CASSLYQGTEAFF.

The chain has TRBV7-2 and TRBJ1-1; D may be TRBD1 (5 bases). Germline-derived CDR1 and CDR2 are SGHTA and FQGNSA. The CDR3 is 13 amino acids. Trimming cost V 2 bases and J 4 bases, with 8 bases left between them. Here the CDR3 reads CASSLQGITEAFF. Here the CDR3 DNA reads TGTGCCAGCAGCTTACAGGGTATCACTGAAGCTTTCTTT.

The chain carries TRBV7-9 and TRBJ2-1; 9 bases fit TRBD2. This CDR3 comprises 15 residues. V lost 11 bases, J lost 4 bases, and 12 bases stayed unmatched. Germline values: CDR1 SEHNR, CDR2 FQNEAQ (reference sequence). CDR3 bases: TGTGCCTATCCCCAGACTAGCGGAGTTTACAATGAGCAGTTCTTC. Its translation is CAYPQTSGVYNEQFF.

This chain uses TRBV19 with TRBJ1-1, with D unclear. Trimming stripped 7 bases from V and 1 base from J, with 7 bases between. Germline CDR1 reads LNHDA; CDR2 reads SQIVND (reference sequence). The CDR3 consists of 12 residues. The CDR3 loop is CASMRSNTEAFF. CDR3 DNA: TGTGCCAGTATGAGATCGAACACTGAAGCTTTCTTT.

The J gene is TRBJ2-7, the V gene TRBV7-2; D is perhaps TRBD2 (5 bases). Germline loops: CDR1 SGHTA, CDR2 FQGNSA. CDR3 length: 12 residues. V was clipped by 4 bases and J by 3 bases, with 7 bases between them. CDR3 coding DNA: TGTGCCAGCAGCTCCGGGGTCTACGAGCAGTACTTC. It yields the protein CASSSGVYEQYF.

V gene TRBV28 combines with J gene TRBJ2-6; the D gene is possibly TRBD1 (6 bases). The germline V and J ends were trimmed by 5 bases and 1 base, with 15 bases remaining between them. Germline-derived CDR1 and CDR2 are MDHEN and SYDVKM. The CDR3 runs to 17 residues. The CDR3 DNA reads TGTGCCAGCAGTCCCGGCAGGGGTAGGTCTGGGGCCAACGTCCTGACTTTC. Translated: CASSPGRGRSGANVLTF. The full variable domain, its missing parts supplied by reference TRBV28 and TRBJ2-6, is DVKVTQSSRYLVKRTGEKVFLECVQDMDHENMFWYRQDPGLGLRLIYFSYDVKMKEKGDIPEGYSVSREKKERFSLILESASTNQTSMYLCASSPGRGRSGANVLTFGAGSRLTVL.

The chain couples TRBV30 to TRBJ1-5; D is unclear. The CDR3 length is 16 residues. In germline, CDR1 is GTSNPN, CDR2 SVGIG (reference sequence). The V and J ends lost 0 bases and 3 bases respectively, with 15 bases between them. This CDR3 is CAWSVRGSGDNQPQHF. The CDR3, as DNA: TGTGCCTGGAGTGTACGCGGTAGTGGGGACAATCAGCCCCAGCATTTT.

The rearrangement links TRBV5-1 to TRBJ2-1; tentative D call: TRBD2 (6 bases). The V gene's germline CDR1 is SGHRS and CDR2 YFSETQ. CDR3 length equals 12 residues. Trimming stripped 3 bases from V and 7 bases from J, with 8 bases between. DNA of the CDR3: TGCGCCAGCAGCTCTCTAGCGAATGAGCAGTTCTTC. Protein product: CASSSLANEQFF.

The chain is built from TRBV5-6 and TRBJ2-1; 13 positions agree with TRBD2. CDR3 length equals 17 residues. Trimming removed 5 bases from V and 3 bases from J; junction bases left unmatched: 8. Germline CDR1 and CDR2: SGHDT and YYEEEE. The CDR3, as DNA: TGTGCCAGCAGGAATGGACTAGCGGGAGCAATCTACAATGAGCAGTTCTTC. It specifies CASRNGLAGAIYNEQFF.